The TCR beta chain described here comes from a study of T cells expressing NK-cell markers. From its re-call of the 5' RACE reads, TCRdb lists each CDR3 protein once, without DNA. The sample holds a few hundred thousand distinct CDR3 sequences. The CDR3 is 11 amino acids. CDR1 DFQATT and CDR2 SNEGSKA come from the germline V gene (reference sequence). The TCR was taken from a man aged 18-70 years in good health. Sequencing was performed on blood T cells: a sorted CD56 or NKG2C T cell subset, CD4+ or CD8+ T cells, or bulk PBMC T cells (not recorded which). The chain links TRBV20-1 to TRBJ2-7; absent DNA, TCRdb's TRBD2 call cannot be checked. The CDR3 here is CSAIGGNEQYF.